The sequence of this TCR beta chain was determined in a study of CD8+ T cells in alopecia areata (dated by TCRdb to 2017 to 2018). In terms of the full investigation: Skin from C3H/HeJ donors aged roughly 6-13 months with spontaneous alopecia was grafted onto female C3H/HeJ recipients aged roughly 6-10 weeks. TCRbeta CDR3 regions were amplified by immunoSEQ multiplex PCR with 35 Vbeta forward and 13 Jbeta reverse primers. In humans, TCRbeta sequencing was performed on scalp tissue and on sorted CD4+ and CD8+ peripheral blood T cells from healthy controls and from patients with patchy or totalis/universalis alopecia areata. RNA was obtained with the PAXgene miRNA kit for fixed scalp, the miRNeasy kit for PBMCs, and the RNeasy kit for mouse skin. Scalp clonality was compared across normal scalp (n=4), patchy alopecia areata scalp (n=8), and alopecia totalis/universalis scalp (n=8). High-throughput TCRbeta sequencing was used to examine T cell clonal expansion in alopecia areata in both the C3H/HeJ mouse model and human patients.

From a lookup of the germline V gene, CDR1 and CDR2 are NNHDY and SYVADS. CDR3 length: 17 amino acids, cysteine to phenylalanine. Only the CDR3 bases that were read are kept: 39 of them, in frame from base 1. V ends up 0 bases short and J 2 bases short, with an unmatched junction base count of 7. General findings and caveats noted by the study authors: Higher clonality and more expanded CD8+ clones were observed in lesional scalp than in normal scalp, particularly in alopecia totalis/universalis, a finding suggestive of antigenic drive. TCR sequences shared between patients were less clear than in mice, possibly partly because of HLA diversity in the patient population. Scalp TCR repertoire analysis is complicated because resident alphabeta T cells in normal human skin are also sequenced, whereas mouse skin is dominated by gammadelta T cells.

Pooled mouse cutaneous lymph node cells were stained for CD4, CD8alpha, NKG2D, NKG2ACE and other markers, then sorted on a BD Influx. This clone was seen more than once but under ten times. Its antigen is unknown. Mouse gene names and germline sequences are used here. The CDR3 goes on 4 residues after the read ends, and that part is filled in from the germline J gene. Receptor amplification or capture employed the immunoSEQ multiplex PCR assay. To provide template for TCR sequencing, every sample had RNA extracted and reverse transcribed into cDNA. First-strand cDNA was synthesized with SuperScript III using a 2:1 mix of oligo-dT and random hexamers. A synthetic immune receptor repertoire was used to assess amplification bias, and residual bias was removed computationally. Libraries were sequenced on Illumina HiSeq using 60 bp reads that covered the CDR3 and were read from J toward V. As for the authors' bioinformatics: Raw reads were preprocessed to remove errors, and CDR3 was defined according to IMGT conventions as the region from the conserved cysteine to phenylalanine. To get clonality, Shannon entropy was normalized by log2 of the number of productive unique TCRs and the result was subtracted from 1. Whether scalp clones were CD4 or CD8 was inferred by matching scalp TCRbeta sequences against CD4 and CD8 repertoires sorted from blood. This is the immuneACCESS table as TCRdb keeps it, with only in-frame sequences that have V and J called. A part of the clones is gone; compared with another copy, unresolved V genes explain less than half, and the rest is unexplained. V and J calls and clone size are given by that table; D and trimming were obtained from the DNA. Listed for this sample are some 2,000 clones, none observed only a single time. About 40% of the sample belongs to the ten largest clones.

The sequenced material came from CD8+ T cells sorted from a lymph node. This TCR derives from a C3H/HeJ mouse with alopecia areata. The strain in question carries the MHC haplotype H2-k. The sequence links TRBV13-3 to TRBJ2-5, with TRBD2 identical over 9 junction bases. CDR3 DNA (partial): TGTGCCAGCAGTGATGACGGGACTGGGATACTCCAAGAC. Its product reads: CASSDDGTGILQD. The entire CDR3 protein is CASSDDGTGILQDTQYF.